This entry lists 25 T cell receptor beta chains sequenced from one sample in a study of Tregs in tolerant kidney transplant recipients. TCRdb keeps only in-frame clones here, not all; method: immunoSEQ multiplex PCR. This table holds about 83,000 clones, approximately 98% found once. This sample comprised CD4+ T cells from blood, obtained before the transplant. These receptors were collected from a human donor who received a combined kidney and bone marrow transplant.

The chain is built from TRBV4-1 and TRBJ2-7; 8 nucleotides match TRBD1. The CDR3 extends over 14 amino acids. Germline CDR1 reads MGHRA; CDR2 reads YSYEKL. V was pared by 2 bases and J by 3 bases, with 3 bases of the junction left unmatched. As DNA, the CDR3 is TGCGCCAGCAGCCAAAGACAGGGGCACTACGAGCAGTACTTC. This sequence encodes CASSQRQGHYEQYF.

The chain employs TRBV9 and TRBJ2-1; TRBD1 matches 8 bases. The V gene end was trimmed by 4 bases and the J gene end by 4 bases; junction bases not matched to a gene: 10. CDR3 length equals 16 residues. Germline CDR1 reads SGDLS; CDR2 reads YYNGEE. The CDR3 loop is CASSTTDRVAYNEQFF. The CDR3 coding sequence is TGTGCCAGCAGCACTACGGACAGGGTGGCTTACAATGAGCAGTTCTTC.

This chain joins TRBV28 and TRBJ2-7, with a weak D call TRBD1 (5 bases). CDR3 size: 13 residues. V was trimmed by 8 bases and J by 2 bases, leaving 13 bases between them. Germline CDR1 MDHEN, CDR2 SYDVKM. Here the CDR3 reads CASGDSVTYEQYF. The CDR3, as DNA: TGTGCCAGCGGAGACAGTGTTACCTACGAGCAGTACTTC.

The V gene is TRBV9, the J gene TRBJ2-1, with TRBD2 matching 9 bases. There are 15 residues in the CDR3. Germline V lookup: CDR1 SGDLS, CDR2 YYNGEE. The V and J ends lost 0 bases and 4 bases, in that order; junction bases with no gene match: 2. CDR3 protein: CASSVGAGGYNEQFF. The CDR3, as DNA: TGTGCCAGCAGCGTAGGAGCGGGAGGTTACAATGAGCAGTTCTTC.

This clone was observed once. The chain joins TRBV7-3 to TRBJ2-2; 8 bases are a match to TRBD1. The V gene end was trimmed by 6 bases and the J gene end by 1 base; junction bases not matched to a gene: 7. Germline values: CDR1 SGHTA, CDR2 FQGTGA. The CDR3 is 16 residues long. CDR3 sequence reads: CASRETGTGNTGELFF. The CDR3 DNA reads TGTGCCAGCAGGGAAACCGGGACAGGGAACACCGGGGAGCTGTTTTTT. Full variable domain (missing parts from reference TRBV7-3 and TRBJ2-2): GAGVSQTPSNKVTEKGKYVELRCDPISGHTALYWYRQSLGQGPEFLIYFQGTGAADDSGLPNDRFFAVRPEGSVSTLKIQRTERGDSAVYLCASRETGTGNTGELFFGEGSRLTVL.

The CDR3 here is CASSVAAGESYEQYF. The CDR3 region has the DNA TGTGCCAGCAGCGTAGCTGCAGGGGAGTCCTACGAGCAGTACTTC. The chain carries TRBV9 and TRBJ2-7, with D maybe TRBD1 (6 bases). Trimming left V 0 bases short and J 1 base short, with 11 bases between. CDR3 size: 15 residues. Per germline, CDR1 SGDLS and CDR2 YYNGEE.

The chain combines TRBV9 with TRBJ1-2, with D possibly being TRBD1 (5 bases). The CDR3 has 15 amino acids. Germline CDR1 and CDR2: SGDLS and YYNGEE. V was shortened by 3 bases and J by 6 bases, with 18 bases between the two germline ends. CDR3 coding DNA: TGTGCCAGCAGCGCCGACAATAGGGGCTTTCATGGCTACACCTTC. It specifies CASSADNRGFHGYTF.

The V gene is TRBV11-3, the J gene TRBJ2-3; 12 bases agree with TRBD2. The CDR3 extends over 14 amino acids. Losses at the gene ends were 8 bases for V and 6 bases for J; bases not matched to a gene: 6. Looked up from germline, CDR1 is SGHNT and CDR2 is YENEEA. The CDR3, as DNA: TGTGCCAGCGCTAGCGGGAGGGCAACCGATACGCAGTATTTT. This codes for CASASGRATDTQYF. Filled out from reference TRBV11-3 and TRBJ2-3, the complete variable domain reads EAGVVQSPRYKIIEKKQPVAFWCNPISGHNTLYWYLQNLGQGPELLIRYENEEAVDDSQLPKDRFSAERLKGVDSTLKIQPAELGDSAVYLCASASGRATDTQYFGPGTRLTVL.

The genes are TRBV29-1 and TRBJ2-3; 7 bases match TRBD1. The CDR3 length is 13 residues. J was trimmed by 2 bases and V by 6 bases; bases with no gene match: 5. CDR1 is SQVTM, CDR2 ANQGSEA, per germline. The CDR3 nucleotides read TGCAGCGTAGAGACAGGGTCCACAGATACGCAGTATTTT. This encodes CSVETGSTDTQYF.

The chain links TRBV5-1 to TRBJ2-1; 11 bases are shared with TRBD2. The CDR3 extends over 16 amino acids. Germline CDR1 reads SGHRS; CDR2 reads YFSETQ. V was pared by 0 bases and J by 15 bases, with 14 bases of the junction left unmatched. The CDR3 is CASSLEGTSGTQGRFF. CDR3 sequence (DNA): TGCGCCAGCAGCTTGGAAGGGACTAGCGGCACCCAGGGTAGGTTCTTC.

The J gene is TRBJ1-1, the V gene TRBV9; no definite D call. Per germline, CDR1 SGDLS and CDR2 YYNGEE. V lost 4 bases and J 1 base, leaving 14 bases between the germline ends. This CDR3 contains 15 residues. Here the CDR3 reads CASSPRVVRNTEAFF. The DNA of the CDR3 is TGTGCCAGCAGCCCTCGAGTGGTTAGGAACACTGAAGCTTTCTTT. The variable domain in full, with the rest retrieved from reference TRBV9 and TRBJ1-1, is DSGVTQTPKHLITATGQRVTLRCSPRSGDLSVYWYQQSLDQGLQFLIQYYNGEERAKGNILERFSAQQFPDLHSELNLSSLELGDSALYFCASSPRVVRNTEAFFGQGTRLTVV.

The chain couples TRBV30 to TRBJ1-2; 8 positions match TRBD1. Germline lookup yields CDR1 GTSNPN and CDR2 SVGIG (reference sequence). Trimming removed 4 bases from V and 4 bases from J; junction bases left unmatched: 8. This CDR3 comprises 14 residues. This CDR3 reads CAWTPDRGLYGYTF. The CDR3 coding sequence is TGTGCCTGGACGCCAGACAGGGGACTCTATGGCTACACCTTC.

V gene TRBV7-2 combines with J gene TRBJ1-5; D is perhaps TRBD1 (5 bases). The CDR3 is made up of 15 amino acids. Trimming removed 3 bases at V and 2 bases at J, with 11 bases between. The V gene's germline CDR1 is SGHTA and CDR2 FQGNSA. The CDR3 sequence: CASSLHEGGNQPQHF. The CDR3 coding sequence is TGTGCCAGCAGCTTGCATGAAGGGGGCAATCAGCCCCAGCATTTT.

V gene TRBV5-4 combines with J gene TRBJ1-2; D gene unclear. Trimming took 4 bases from V and 4 from J, leaving 8 bases between them. Germline V lookup: CDR1 SGHNT, CDR2 YYREEE (reference sequence). The CDR3 covers 12 residues. CDR3 loop: CASSAPLYGYTF. CDR3 sequence (DNA): TGTGCCAGCAGCGCGCCCCTCTATGGCTACACCTTC.

This chain joins TRBV19 and TRBJ1-4; tentative D call: TRBD1 (6 bases). Trimming removed 6 bases from V and 3 bases from J, with 11 bases in between. CDR1 is LNHDA and CDR2 is SQIVND in the germline V gene (reference sequence). This CDR3 region has 14 residues. The CDR3, as DNA: TGTGCCAGTAGCCCGACAGGAGCTAATGAAAAACTGTTTTTT. Encoded protein: CASSPTGANEKLFF.

This chain connects TRBV14 to TRBJ2-1; D might be TRBD2 (6 bases). Germline assignment: CDR1 SGHDN and CDR2 FVKESK. The CDR3 length is 15 residues. V was trimmed by 1 base and J by 7 bases, leaving 14 bases between them. Here the CDR3 reads CASSQVRLAANEQFF. The CDR3 DNA follows: TGTGCCAGCAGCCAAGTAAGATTAGCGGCGAATGAGCAGTTCTTC.

The chain recombines TRBV19 with TRBJ1-1; 12 bases align to TRBD1. Germline V gives CDR1 LNHDA, CDR2 SQIVND (reference sequence). The CDR3 is 15 residues long. Trimming cost V 5 bases and J 4 bases; bases outside gene matches: 5. The CDR3 bases are TGTGCCAGTAGTTACCGGGACAGGGGGCCCACTGAAGCTTTCTTT. Translation: CASSYRDRGPTEAFF. Together with reference TRBV19 and TRBJ1-1, the CDR3 gives the full variable domain: DGGITQSPKYLFRKEGQNVTLSCEQNLNHDAMYWYRQDPGQGLRLIYYSQIVNDFQKGDIAEGYSVSREKKESFPLTVTSAQKNPTAFYLCASSYRDRGPTEAFFGQGTRLTVV.

J is TRBJ2-3 and V is TRBV7-3, with 12 positions matching TRBD2. V was pared by 1 base and J by 0 bases, with 8 bases of the junction left unmatched. CDR1 and CDR2 (germline): SGHTA, FQGTGA. The CDR3 totals 19 residues. The CDR3 region is CASSLKPASGGASTDTQYF. The CDR3 nucleotides are TGTGCCAGCAGCTTAAAACCGGCTAGCGGGGGGGCTAGCACAGATACGCAGTATTTT.

The rearrangement joins TRBV27 to TRBJ1-1; TRBD1 is a possible D gene (5 bases). The CDR3 is made up of 16 amino acids. CDR1 is MNHEY and CDR2 is SMNVEV in the germline V gene (reference sequence). V was clipped by 1 base and J by 1 base, with 13 bases between them. DNA for the CDR3: TGTGCCAGCAGTTTATTTGCAGGGAGGGGGAACACTGAAGCTTTCTTT. Residues: CASSLFAGRGNTEAFF.

The rearrangement links TRBV11-3 to TRBJ1-2; D remains ambiguous. Germline loops: CDR1 SGHNT, CDR2 YENEEA. Trimming stripped 1 base from V and 7 bases from J, with 13 bases between. CDR3 length: 14 amino acids. The CDR3 DNA reads as TGTGCCAGCAGCTTAGGGGAGTTGACGCGTGGCTACACCTTC. This gives the protein CASSLGELTRGYTF.

This chain uses TRBV13 with TRBJ2-7; TRBD1 matches 8 bases. Looked up from germline, CDR1 is PRHDT and CDR2 is FYEKMQ (reference sequence). V lost 5 bases to trimming and J lost 1 base; unmatched junction nucleotides: 10. The length of the CDR3 is 16 residues. CDR3 sequence: CASSPSPGTGSYEQYF. For the CDR3, the DNA is TGTGCCAGCAGCCCCTCTCCCGGGACAGGTTCCTACGAGCAGTACTTC.

On this clone: At the DNA level, this CDR3 is encoded by other sequences in the same sample as well. This rearrangement joins TRBV5-1 to TRBJ1-1; D is uncertain. The CDR3 has 13 residues. Germline CDR1 reads SGHRS; CDR2 reads YFSETQ. Trimming cost V 0 bases and J 2 bases, with 5 bases left between them. The chain's CDR3 is CASSLDTNTEAFF. CDR3 coding DNA: TGCGCCAGCAGCTTGGACACAAACACTGAAGCTTTCTTT. The entire variable domain, with the rest obtained from reference TRBV5-1 and TRBJ1-1, is as follows: KAGVTQTPRYLIKTRGQQVTLSCSPISGHRSVSWYQQTPGQGLQFLFEYFSETQRNKGNFPGRFSGRQFSNSRSEMNVSTLELGDSALYLCASSLDTNTEAFFGQGTRLTVV.

This clone was recorded only once. This rearrangement joins TRBV5-6 to TRBJ1-1; the match to TRBD1 covers 9 bases. The CDR3 is made up of 14 amino acids. Germline values: CDR1 SGHDT, CDR2 YYEEEE. V shed 5 bases, J shed 8 bases, and the junction held 10 bases outside the gene matches. CDR3 loop: CASRIQGAPLEAFF. DNA for the CDR3: TGTGCCAGCAGGATACAGGGGGCTCCCCTGGAAGCTTTCTTT.

This chain connects TRBV19 to TRBJ2-6; D gene ambiguous. Per the germline V gene, CDR1 is LNHDA and CDR2 is SQIVND (reference sequence). This CDR3 region has 16 residues. The V end was cut by 5 bases, the J end by 2 bases, with 13 bases between. CDR3 loop: CASSVIFEPGANVLTF. CDR3 bases: TGTGCCAGTAGTGTAATCTTCGAGCCTGGGGCCAACGTCCTGACTTTC.

This chain joins TRBV7-2 and TRBJ2-7; the match to TRBD1 covers 8 bases. The CDR3 has 18 amino acids. In germline, CDR1 is SGHTA, CDR2 FQGNSA. The trim removed 1 base at V and 0 bases at J, leaving 11 bases unmatched. CDR3 nucleotide sequence: TGTGCCAGCAGCTTAGAGGGGCCCAGGACAGGGAACTCCTACGAGCAGTACTTC. It translates to CASSLEGPRTGNSYEQYF.